A selection of T cell receptor beta chains follows, all from one sample in a study of blood T cell repertoires in COVID-19. Measured with immunoSEQ multiplex PCR; TCRdb has only the in-frame clones, and not every one. The sample has over 150,000 clones, about 86% seen once; the top ten hold about 7%. The sample consisted of peripheral blood. The receptors originated from a man aged 50-60 years with active or convalescent COVID-19. CDR3s leave out the opening cysteine and the closing phenylalanine or tryptophan. Each record gives: V gene, CDR3 protein.

v_call: TRBV2
cdr3_aa: ASSTGTGRSPLH

v_call: TRBV3-1/TRBV3-2
cdr3_aa: ASSQDYRAGYT

v_call: TRBV7-6
cdr3_aa: ASSLATGYSGEQY

v_call: TRBV14
cdr3_aa: ASSRLQGITF

v_call: TRBV5-4
cdr3_aa: ASSLAGRGAGELF

v_call: TRBV10-3
cdr3_aa: AISDRYRESGNTIY

v_call: TRBV5-4
cdr3_aa: ASSLESGLNTEAF

v_call: TRBV5-1
cdr3_aa: ASSRGLAGGMITDTQY

v_call: TRBV7-2
cdr3_aa: ASSYSGVSYEQY

v_call: TRBV9
cdr3_aa: ASSVSPKVSNEQF

v_call: TRBV18
cdr3_aa: ASSPLAGKEETQY

v_call: TRBV9
cdr3_aa: ASSGDRGNTEAF

v_call: TRBV7-2
cdr3_aa: ASSLSLTVNQPQH

v_call: TRBV3-1/TRBV3-2
cdr3_aa: ASSLGTSGETQY

v_call: TRBV29-1
cdr3_aa: SPLSGDTQY

v_call: TRBV11-2
cdr3_aa: ASSPSGGAPDTQY

v_call: TRBV21-1
cdr3_aa: ASSKDSSGGVYEQF

v_call: TRBV28
cdr3_aa: ASTTGPYEQY

v_call: TRBV7-8
cdr3_aa: ASSQRGLALSKETQY

v_call: TRBV29-1
cdr3_aa: SALRGGEDEKLF

v_call: TRBV29-1
cdr3_aa: SVDQGRGATQY

v_call: TRBV6-5
cdr3_aa: ASRDSWAGNTIY

v_call: TRBV7-9
cdr3_aa: ASSLPGTGYNEKLF

v_call: TRBV18
cdr3_aa: ASSQETGTGELF

v_call: TRBV11-2
cdr3_aa: ASTPRPDSNNEQF

v_call: TRBV3-1/TRBV3-2
cdr3_aa: ASSLYRDSNTIY

v_call: TRBV10-3
cdr3_aa: AISPRQANTIY

v_call: TRBV3-1/TRBV3-2
cdr3_aa: ASSHRSVLAEQY

v_call: TRBV20-1
cdr3_aa: SANSNSPLH

v_call: TRBV29-1
cdr3_aa: SALTGDEKLF

v_call: TRBV11-3
cdr3_aa: ASSLGAGQGIPGYGYT

v_call: TRBV4-2
cdr3_aa: ASSQGLSGGSYEQY

v_call: TRBV9
cdr3_aa: ASSVVGDSGNTIY

v_call: TRBV18
cdr3_aa: ASSPTDLQGKLF

v_call: TRBV2
cdr3_aa: ASTRGDGNQPQH

v_call: TRBV4-1
cdr3_aa: ASSQDTGLGVYGYT

v_call: TRBV6-2/TRBV6-3
cdr3_aa: ASSLVAGVNEQF

v_call: TRBV3-1/TRBV3-2
cdr3_aa: ASSQQVGAEETQY

v_call: TRBV5-4
cdr3_aa: ASGEGNYGYT

v_call: TRBV6-5
cdr3_aa: ASIRDRVLETQY

v_call: TRBV27
cdr3_aa: ASSSTGIAGNTIY

v_call: TRBV5-4
cdr3_aa: ASSFGGATDTQY

v_call: TRBV19
cdr3_aa: ASRGLASYEQY

v_call: TRBV7-3
cdr3_aa: ASSPDSGGTDTQY

v_call: TRBV6-6
cdr3_aa: ASSLQGPSTDTQY

v_call: TRBV5-3
cdr3_aa: ARSRALVKGQSARAF

v_call: TRBV4-3
cdr3_aa: ASSQVFTDTQY

v_call: TRBV7-2
cdr3_aa: ASSLRPPGVDNYGYT

v_call: TRBV9
cdr3_aa: ASSVTGDSSYNSPLH

v_call: TRBV6-5
cdr3_aa: AARTSVYNEQF

v_call: TRBV7-2
cdr3_aa: ASTTATYNYGYT

v_call: TRBV6-5
cdr3_aa: ASSPTGRETQY

v_call: TRBV25-1
cdr3_aa: ASSPTRATGGHRAF

v_call: TRBV6-2/TRBV6-3
cdr3_aa: ASSPASEQY